The clone carrying this T cell receptor (beta chain) has at least ten counts. Its antigen is not known. Those with hyperthyroidism were 18 to 65 years old, newly diagnosed, and ill for under 2 months. Pregnant or lactating patients were excluded, as were those with uncontrolled infection or other autoimmune disease. Amplification targeted TCR beta CDR3 regions from RNA transcripts. A set of HTBI primers served as the primers for a first-round RT-PCR of the TCR CDR3. From the multiplex PCR reads, TCRdb called clonotypes with MiXCR, one entry per CDR3 protein. The sample includes about 360,000 distinct CDR3 sequences, 13% of them seen just once. Germline V gene sequence: CDR1 DFQATT, CDR2 SNEGSKA (reference sequence). The CDR3 totals 14 residues. The J segment lost 5 bases and the V segment lost 1 base, leaving 1 base of the junction unmatched. This sample stems from a study of T cells in Graves' hyperthyroidism and ophthalmopathy. Study summary: Peripheral blood draws took place at initial diagnosis, ahead of any treatment. Study-wide points: By a 13 V-J model, ophthalmopathy was set apart from stable hyperthyroidism.

The source material was blood. V and J are TRBV20-1 and TRBJ1-4; 10 bases align to TRBD1. The TCR was taken from a woman between 18 and 30 years old with Graves' hyperthyroidism. The CDR3 is CSARATGGNEKLFF. The DNA of the CDR3 is TGCAGTGCTAGAGCGACAGGGGGCAATGAAAAACTGTTTTTT.